This T cell receptor beta chain was sequenced for a study of blood T cell repertoires in COVID-19. Whole-study context: Italy, Spain and the United States were the sources of the convalescent and acute COVID-19 samples.

The protocol was immunoSEQ multiplex PCR, while the TCRdb copy is restricted to in-frame clones and leaves out a portion. The sample yields under 350,000 clones, approximately 90% seen once. CDR3 length: 13 residues. The V and J ends lost 4 bases and 3 bases, in that order; junction bases with no gene match: 2. Germline V CDR1 and CDR2: SGHRS, YFSETQ. This sequence originates from a man aged 18 to 30 with active or convalescent COVID-19. Sequenced material: peripheral blood. This chain connects TRBV5-1 to TRBJ1-2; 8 nucleotides align to TRBD1. The CDR3 protein is CASSEGQDYGYTF. The CDR3 nucleotides are TGCGCCAGCAGCGAGGGACAGGACTATGGCTACACCTTC.